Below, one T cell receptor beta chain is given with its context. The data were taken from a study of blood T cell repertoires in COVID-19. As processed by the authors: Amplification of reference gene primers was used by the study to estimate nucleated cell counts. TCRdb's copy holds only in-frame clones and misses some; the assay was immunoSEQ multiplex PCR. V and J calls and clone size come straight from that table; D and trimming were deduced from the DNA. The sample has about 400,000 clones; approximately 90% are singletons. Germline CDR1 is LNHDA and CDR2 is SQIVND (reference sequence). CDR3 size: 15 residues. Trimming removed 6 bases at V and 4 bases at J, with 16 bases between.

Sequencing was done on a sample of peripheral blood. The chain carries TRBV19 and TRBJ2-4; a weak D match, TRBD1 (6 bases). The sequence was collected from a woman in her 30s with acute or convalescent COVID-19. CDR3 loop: CASRSDRSLKNIQYF. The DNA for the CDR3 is TGTGCCAGTAGGTCAGACAGGTCCCTAAAAAACATTCAGTACTTC.